This T cell receptor (beta chain) was found in a study of blood T cell repertoires in COVID-19. Study details: Both acute and convalescent COVID-19 samples were obtained from the United States, Italy and Spain. PBMCs, B-cell-depleted T cells, or T cells provided the cDNA or gDNA that made up the material.

As originally analysed: Reference gene primer amplification in the assay estimated nucleated cell counts. Clones were read by immunoSEQ multiplex PCR, and TCRdb kept only the in-frame ones, dropping some. V and J calls and clone size are those listed in that table; D and trimming were worked out from the DNA. The sample lists about 400,000 clones; 70% to 90% were seen once. The CDR3 is 13 residues long. Germline CDR1 reads SEHNR; CDR2 reads FQNEAQ (reference sequence). V gave up 0 bases and J gave up 5 bases, with 5 bases separating them. Clinical history reported by participants formed the basis on which cohorts were assigned.

The chain employs TRBV7-9 and TRBJ2-1; D is unclear. This sequence originates from a woman aged 18-29 years with acute COVID-19. Sequenced sample: PBMCs or T cells enriched from blood (not recorded which). The CDR3 here is CASSLAADNEQFF. The CDR3 DNA follows: TGTGCCAGCAGCTTAGCGGCCGACAATGAGCAGTTCTTC.